Sequencing of this T cell receptor (beta chain) was carried out in a study of HIV-infected patients and healthy controls. General study results and limits: Donor HLA types were not determined in the study. Healthy controls carried many MAIT alpha-chain CDR3s, while HIV+ repertoires had few.

All unsorted peripheral T cells were captured because whole blood was used without fractionation. CDR3 length: 13 amino acids. V lost 5 bases and J lost 2, with 10 bases in between. This clonotype is medium-sized (0.01 to 0.1%) in the sample. Its antigen is as yet unknown. About 500 ng RNA was reverse transcribed with alpha and beta constant-region primers. Separate chain-specific third strand synthesis with multiplexing indices produced the alpha and beta libraries. All rearrangements within a chain used one primer pair; cDNA molecules carried barcodes. MiXCR, applied by TCRdb to the 5' RACE reads, yields one record per CDR3 protein. Of 8,000 to 13,000 distinct CDR3 sequences listed, 7.5% to 9% are singletons.

The sequence derives from an adult in good health. The genes are TRBV12-3 or TRBV12-4 and TRBJ2-7, with D hard to call. The sample comprised blood. For the CDR3, the DNA is TGTGCCAGCAGTATGACGGCCACCTACGAGCAGTACTTC. This codes for CASSMTATYEQYF.